This entry lists 28 T cell receptor beta chains sequenced from one sample in a study of blood T cell repertoires in COVID-19 (dated by TCRdb to 2019 to 2021). Library method: the immunoSEQ multiplex PCR assay. TCRdb limited this immuneACCESS table to in-frame rearrangements with V and J called. A share of clones is missing; checked studies link under half to unresolved V genes, and the rest is unexplained. The sample yields fewer than 65,000 clones; 78% were counted once. The top ten clonotypes cover over 25% of the sample. Sample: peripheral blood. The source of these receptors is a human donor in a cohort sampled during active COVID-19.

The V and J genes are TRBV9 and TRBJ2-1; the match to TRBD2 covers 8 bases. Germline CDR1 SGDLS, CDR2 YYNGEE. The CDR3 length is 15 residues. The J segment lost 3 bases and the V segment lost 2 bases, leaving 4 bases of the junction unmatched. DNA of the CDR3: TGTGCCAGCAGCGTTCACGCGGGGGGCTACAATGAGCAGTTCTTC. Its protein is CASSVHAGGYNEQFF.

The chain is built from TRBV10-3 and TRBJ2-5, with TRBD2 identical over 10 bases. Per germline, CDR1 ENHRY and CDR2 SYGVKD. This CDR3 region has 13 residues. J gave up 1 base and V 10 bases, and 3 bases lay outside the gene matches. CDR3 sequence (DNA): TGTGCCACCTGGACTAGCGGCCAAGAGACCCAGTACTTC. This gives the protein CATWTSGQETQYF.

The V call is TRBV6-5, the J call TRBJ2-1, with 12 bases identical to TRBD2. Per germline, CDR1 MNHEY and CDR2 SVGAGI. This CDR3 is 16 amino acids long. V trimming: 4 bases; J trimming: 8 bases; junction bases outside the gene matches: 9. The CDR3 sequence: CASSSIGLAGTDEQFF. In DNA, the CDR3 is TGTGCCAGCAGTTCCATAGGACTAGCGGGAACGGATGAGCAGTTCTTC.

The V gene is TRBV6-5, the J gene TRBJ2-4; 7 bases are shared with TRBD1. CDR3 length: 14 amino acids. V trimming: 6 bases; J trimming: 1 base; junction bases outside the gene matches: 3. The V gene's germline CDR1 is MNHEY and CDR2 SVGAGI. The CDR3 sequence: CASRLQGAKNIQYF. The CDR3, as DNA: TGTGCCAGCAGGCTACAGGGGGCCAAAAACATTCAGTACTTC.

V is TRBV6-5 and J is TRBJ2-5; 10 nucleotides align to TRBD2. CDR3 length: 14 residues. V gave up 6 bases and J gave up 5 bases; unmatched junction bases: 6. Germline-derived CDR1 and CDR2 are MNHEY and SVGAGI. The CDR3, as DNA: TGTGCCAGCAGACTAGCGGGGTTAGGGGAGACCCAGTACTTC. Translation gives CASRLAGLGETQYF.

This clone has just a few counts. The rearrangement joins TRBV4-1 to TRBJ1-5; a possible D gene is TRBD1 (6 bases). In germline, CDR1 is MGHRA, CDR2 YSYEKL. The CDR3 length is 16 residues. Trimming took 0 bases from V and 5 from J, leaving 14 bases between them. The CDR3 DNA sequence: TGCGCCAGCAGCCAAGATGAAGACAGGAGGTATCAGCCCCAGCATTTT. Protein sequence: CASSQDEDRRYQPQHF.

The chain recombines TRBV18 with TRBJ2-3; a possible D gene is TRBD2 (5 bases). Trimming left V 4 bases short and J 0 bases short, with 14 bases between. The CDR3 is made up of 16 amino acids. Germline V gives CDR1 KGHSH, CDR2 LQKENI. CDR3 residues: CASSLSAASSTDTQYF. The CDR3 DNA reads as TGTGCCAGCTCACTGTCAGCGGCCTCTAGCACAGATACGCAGTATTTT.

The chain uses TRBV21-1 and TRBJ1-3. TRBV21-1 is described as a pseudogene. The CDR3 totals 16 residues. This CDR3 is CASSGRQGRTGNTIYF. The DNA of the CDR3 is TGTGCCAGCAGCGGACGACAAGGGAGAACAGGAAACACCATATATTTT.

The V gene is TRBV9, the J gene TRBJ2-1; 7 bases agree with TRBD1. Germline V gene data show CDR1 as SGDLS and CDR2 as YYNGEE. The V segment lost 0 bases and the J segment 7 bases; nucleotides outside the gene matches: 7. CDR3 length: 15 amino acids. CDR3 loop: CASSVAPGQTNEQFF. The CDR3 DNA reads as TGTGCCAGCAGCGTAGCCCCGGGACAGACTAATGAGCAGTTCTTC.

The chain is built from TRBV28 and TRBJ1-5; 7 bases are shared with TRBD1. This CDR3 comprises 15 residues. V dropped 2 bases and J dropped 4; count of bases not matched to a gene: 5. CDR1 is MDHEN and CDR2 is SYDVKM in the germline V gene. CDR3 residues: CASSLPGTANQPQHF. The CDR3, as DNA: TGTGCCAGCAGTTTACCCGGGACAGCTAATCAGCCCCAGCATTTT.

This sequence joins TRBV21-1 and TRBJ1-5. TRBV21-1 is noted as a pseudogene. The CDR3 is made up of 15 amino acids. The DNA of the CDR3 is TGTGCCAGCACTAAGAGGGAGGATAGCAATCAGCCCCAGCATTTT. It is translated as CASTKREDSNQPQHF.

A single count supports this clone. The chain joins TRBV7-2 to TRBJ2-1; 11 positions agree with TRBD1. This CDR3 comprises 15 residues. Germline CDR1 and CDR2: SGHTA and FQGNSA. Trimming at V came to 4 bases and at J to 7 bases, leaving 6 bases not matched to a gene. CDR3 in amino acids: CASSSGQGAMNEQFF. As DNA, the CDR3 is TGTGCCAGCAGCTCTGGACAGGGGGCGATGAATGAGCAGTTCTTC.

This chain uses TRBV11-1 with TRBJ1-2; possibly TRBD1 for D (5 bases). Germline lookup yields CDR1 SGHAT and CDR2 FQDESV (reference sequence). The V end was cut by 3 bases, the J end by 7 bases, with 12 bases between. This CDR3 is built from 13 residues. In nucleotides, the CDR3 is TGTGCCAGCAGCTTCGTCCAGGGTGGTGGCTACACCTTC. It is translated as CASSFVQGGGYTF.

V and J are TRBV7-6 and TRBJ2-5, with 8 bases lining up with TRBD2. The CDR3 loop spans 15 amino acids. Germline V lookup: CDR1 SGHVS, CDR2 FNYEAQ. V dropped 6 bases and J dropped 9; count of bases not matched to a gene: 15. DNA of the CDR3: TGTGCCAGCAGTTTTAGCGGGGCGGGGGTGTTGGCCCAGTACTTC. It translates to CASSFSGAGVLAQYF.

The rearrangement uses TRBV28 and TRBJ2-3, with D perhaps TRBD1 (5 bases). Trimming stripped 5 bases from V and 5 bases from J, with 14 bases between. This CDR3 has 14 residues. The germline V gene has CDR1 MDHEN and CDR2 SYDVKM. CDR3 protein: CASSVHFQGDTQYF. As DNA, the CDR3 is TGTGCCAGCAGTGTACATTTCCAGGGAGATACGCAGTATTTT.

The rearrangement joins TRBV14 to TRBJ1-4, with 9 bases lining up with TRBD1. Germline loops: CDR1 SGHDN, CDR2 FVKESK. V was clipped by 3 bases and J by 7 bases; unmatched bases: 6. The CDR3 consists of 15 residues. The CDR3 reads CASSQPGQGIEKLFF. The CDR3 DNA follows: TGTGCCAGCAGCCAGCCGGGACAGGGAATTGAAAAACTGTTTTTT.

On this clone itself: The sample carries other DNA sequences with the same CDR3. The gene calls are TRBV28 and TRBJ2-7, with 9 bases fitting TRBD2. Trimming cost V 3 bases and J 0 bases; bases outside gene matches: 6. Per germline, CDR1 MDHEN and CDR2 SYDVKM. There are 16 residues in the CDR3. DNA of the CDR3: TGTGCCAGCAGTTTCCATCTAGCGGGGCTCTCCTACGAGCAGTACTTC. Translating it yields CASSFHLAGLSYEQYF.

This chain links TRBV6-5 with TRBJ1-1, with TRBD1 matching over 10 bases. The CDR3 is 14 residues long. J lost 4 bases, V lost 5 bases, and 4 bases had no gene match. The germline V gene encodes CDR1 MNHEY and CDR2 SVGAGI. The CDR3, as DNA: TGTGCCAGCAGTATGGGACAGGGGAGCACTGAAGCTTTCTTT. Its translation is CASSMGQGSTEAFF.

The chain has TRBV11-1 and TRBJ1-2; no reliable D call. There are 13 residues in the CDR3. The germline gives CDR1 SGHAT, CDR2 FQDESV (reference sequence). The V and J ends lost 4 bases and 1 base respectively, with 7 bases between them. The CDR3, as DNA: TGTGCCAGCAGCTCCGGACTTAACTATGGCTACACCTTC. Translated, it gives CASSSGLNYGYTF. The variable domain in full, completed from reference TRBV11-1 and TRBJ1-2, reads EAEVAQSPRYKITEKSQAVAFWCDPISGHATLYWYRQILGQGPELLVQFQDESVVDDSQLPKDRFSAERLKGVDSTLKIQPAELGDSAMYLCASSSGLNYGYTFGSGTRLTVV.

The genes are TRBV5-1 and TRBJ2-5; D unclear. Trimming removed 4 bases at V and 1 base at J, with 5 bases between. The CDR3 loop spans 12 amino acids. Germline CDR1 and CDR2: SGHRS and YFSETQ. The CDR3 here is CASSPLQETQYF. The CDR3 DNA is TGCGCCAGCAGCCCCCTCCAAGAGACCCAGTACTTC.

This chain connects TRBV14 to TRBJ2-1; no definite D call. CDR1 SGHDN and CDR2 FVKESK come from the germline V gene. This CDR3 is built from 14 residues. V shed 0 bases and J shed 2 bases, with 5 bases lying between them. The CDR3 sequence is CASSQDFTYNEQFF. The CDR3 DNA follows: TGTGCCAGCAGCCAAGATTTCACCTACAATGAGCAGTTCTTC.

V and J are TRBV11-2 and TRBJ2-7; 9 positions agree with TRBD1. Germline values: CDR1 SGHAT, CDR2 FQNNGV. The junction had 3 bases not matched to a gene; V was cut back by 3 bases and J by 3 bases. The CDR3 is 14 residues long. The CDR3 loop reads CASSLGQGFYEQYF. CDR3 bases: TGTGCCAGCAGCTTGGGACAGGGTTTCTACGAGCAGTACTTC.

This clone was seen at least ten times. The gene calls are TRBV7-6 and TRBJ1-1; maybe TRBD1 (6 bases). The CDR3 is made up of 15 amino acids. Germline loops: CDR1 SGHVS, CDR2 FNYEAQ. The V end lost 4 bases, the J end lost 5 bases, and 17 bases lay between the germline ends. The CDR3: CASSYSDSRPTEAFF. The CDR3 DNA sequence: TGTGCCAGCAGCTATTCGGACAGCCGGCCAACTGAAGCTTTCTTT.

The chain combines TRBV7-2 with TRBJ2-1, with a weak D call TRBD2 (5 bases). The length of the CDR3 is 16 residues. Trimming took off 0 bases at V and 2 bases at J, with 11 bases between the two ends. Germline CDR1 is SGHTA and CDR2 is FQGNSA. The CDR3 sequence is CASSLAGILTYNEQFF. DNA of the CDR3: TGTGCCAGCAGCTTAGCCGGGATTCTAACCTACAATGAGCAGTTCTTC.

This clone has a handful of counts. The chain employs TRBV5-4 and TRBJ1-2; possible D gene TRBD1, 6 bases. Trimming took 3 bases from V and 6 from J, leaving 18 bases between them. The germline gives CDR1 SGHNT, CDR2 YYREEE (reference sequence). The CDR3 runs to 15 residues. The CDR3: CASSSRGGLVNGYTF. The CDR3 nucleotides are TGTGCCAGCAGCTCCAGGGGCGGCCTCGTAAATGGCTACACCTTC.

This clone was seen only once. This sequence joins TRBV7-3 and TRBJ2-5; TRBD2 matches 7 bases. Germline trimming cut 2 bases from V and 5 bases from J; bases unmatched to any gene: 5. The germline V gene encodes CDR1 SGHTA and CDR2 FQGTGA. The CDR3 consists of 14 residues. CDR3 loop: CASSLYGGEETQYF. The CDR3, as DNA: TGTGCCAGCAGCTTATATGGGGGGGAGGAGACCCAGTACTTC.

This clone appeared a single time. The V and J genes are TRBV28 and TRBJ1-2; tentatively, D is TRBD1 (6 bases). V lost 5 bases and J 0 bases, leaving 10 bases between the germline ends. Germline V CDR1 and CDR2: MDHEN, SYDVKM. This CDR3 is built from 14 residues. The CDR3 DNA reads TGTGCCAGCAGTAGGACAGCTACTAACTATGGCTACACCTTC. Amino acids: CASSRTATNYGYTF.

The rearrangement joins TRBV27 to TRBJ2-7; TRBD2 might be the D (5 bases). Germline V CDR1 and CDR2: MNHEY, SMNVEV (reference sequence). Deletions cut 6 bases from V and 2 bases from J, with 11 bases between. The CDR3 runs to 13 residues. CDR3 loop: CASSDYPPYEQYF. The DNA for the CDR3 is TGTGCCAGCAGCGACTATCCGCCCTACGAGCAGTACTTC.